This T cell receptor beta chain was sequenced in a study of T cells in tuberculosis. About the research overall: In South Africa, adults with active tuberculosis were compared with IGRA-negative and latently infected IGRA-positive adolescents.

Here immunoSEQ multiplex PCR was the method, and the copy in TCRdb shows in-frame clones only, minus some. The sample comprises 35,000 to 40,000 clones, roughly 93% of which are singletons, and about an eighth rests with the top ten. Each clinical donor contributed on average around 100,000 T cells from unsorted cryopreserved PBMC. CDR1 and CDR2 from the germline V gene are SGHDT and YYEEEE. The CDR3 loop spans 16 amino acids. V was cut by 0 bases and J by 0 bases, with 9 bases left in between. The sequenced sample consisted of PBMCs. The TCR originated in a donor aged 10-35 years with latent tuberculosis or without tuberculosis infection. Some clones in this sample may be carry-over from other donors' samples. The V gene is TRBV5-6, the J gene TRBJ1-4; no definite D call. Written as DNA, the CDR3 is TGTGCCAGCAGCTTGGACTACGGTGCAACTAATGAAAAACTGTTTTTT. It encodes CASSLDYGATNEKLFF.